The present entry profiles one T cell receptor (beta chain) with its context. The antigen remains unidentified. The assay was immunoSEQ multiplex PCR, and TCRdb's table has in-frame clones only and misses some. This table has around 14,000 clones, about 63% appearing once. This specimen comes from a study of CD4+ T cells in melanoma. Study-level results: In melanoma, neoantigen-specific CD4+ T cells reportedly differed in differentiation state. CD8+ T cell, macrophage and B cell function reportedly correlated with neoantigen-specific CD4+ T cells.

Trimming took 4 bases from V and 4 from J, leaving 16 bases between them. The CDR3 runs to 15 residues. Germline CDR1 reads MNHNY; CDR2 reads SVGAGI (reference sequence). Material for sequencing was cells from a culture (not recorded whether cultured in vitro). The rearrangement links TRBV6-6 to TRBJ1-1, with unresolved D. The sequence was obtained from a human donor with melanoma. The CDR3 nucleotides are TGTGCCAGCAGTTGGCGTGGGGTAAGTCCCACTGAAGCTTTCTTT. As protein: CASSWRGVSPTEAFF.